These T cell receptor beta chains were read from a single sample in a study of blood T cells in healthy people across ages. TCRdb processed the 5' RACE reads anew with MiXCR; each CDR3 protein has one entry. In the table there are 910,000 or so distinct CDR3 sequences, roughly 51% of which are singletons. Source material: blood. The receptors shown here come from a woman in her fifties or sixties in good health. Both conserved end residues are part of each CDR3. A D gene is named only where the DNA matches it firmly. A row's size may be missing; if present it is once, few, many or a size class.

cdr3_aa,cdr3_nt,v_call,j_call,clone_size,d_call
CASSVAGLYYEQYF,TGTGCCAGCAGTGTAGCGGGGTTGTACTACGAGCAGTACTTC,TRBV12-3/TRBV12-4,TRBJ2-7,.,TRBD2
CASRRGTLGGEQYF,TGTGCCAGCAGACGCGGGACTCTAGGGGGCGAGCAGTACTTC,TRBV6-5,TRBJ2-7,.,.
CASSLGVGGAEQYF,TGTGCCAGCAGCTTAGGAGTGGGAGGCGCCGAGCAGTACTTC,TRBV7-9,TRBJ2-7,once,.
CSVGQGAWEQYF,TGCAGCGTTGGGCAGGGGGCGTGGGAGCAGTACTTC,TRBV29-1,TRBJ2-7,.,TRBD1
CASSLLAGVGIGETQYF,TGTGCCAGCAGTTTACTAGCGGGAGTGGGTATTGGGGAGACCCAGTACTTC,TRBV7-2,TRBJ2-5,few,TRBD2
CASKPQSGRAHEQFF,TGTGCCAGCAAACCCCAAAGCGGGAGGGCCCATGAGCAGTTCTTC,TRBV12-3/TRBV12-4,TRBJ2-1,.,TRBD2
CASLLTSGSKETQYF,TGCGCCAGCCTGCTGACTAGCGGGAGCAAAGAGACCCAGTACTTC,TRBV5-1,TRBJ2-5,few,TRBD2
CAGSSDGYRNQPQHF,TGTGCCGGCAGCTCGGACGGTTATCGTAATCAGCCCCAGCATTTT,TRBV5-8,TRBJ1-5,.,.
CASQRGTDTQYF,TGTGCCAGCCAACGGGGCACAGATACGCAGTATTTT,TRBV18,TRBJ2-3,.,.
CASSSSGATNYGYTF,TGCGCCAGCAGCTCCAGTGGGGCGACTAACTATGGCTACACCTTC,TRBV4-1,TRBJ1-2,.,.
CASCNLDTVAQYF,TGTGCCAGCTGTAATCTGGATACGGTTGCGCAGTACTTC,TRBV12-3/TRBV12-4,TRBJ2-5,few,.
CASSHGAGGSYEQYF,TGTGCCAGCAGTCACGGGGCGGGTGGGTCCTACGAGCAGTACTTC,TRBV12-3/TRBV12-4,TRBJ2-7,.,.
CGVGPGRSYEQFF,TGCGGCGTTGGTCCGGGCCGATCCTACGAGCAGTTCTTC,TRBV29-1,TRBJ2-1,.,.
CASSSLIPFCEQYF,TGTGCCAGCAGCTCCCTAATCCCGTTTTGCGAGCAGTACTTC,TRBV21-1,TRBJ2-7,.,.
CSVGPGSQEKLFF,.,TRBV29-1,TRBJ1-4,.,.